Below are 21 T cell receptor beta chains sequenced from a single sample in a study of radiotherapy plus CTLA-4 blockade in lung cancer. Only in-frame clones appear in the TCRdb table, and some are missing; sequencing was by immunoSEQ multiplex PCR. The table has 35,000 to 55,000 clones, 77% seen once. This specimen was peripheral blood, taken from a patient treated with radiotherapy plus ipilimumab. The source is a human donor with non-small cell lung cancer whose response to radiotherapy plus ipilimumab could not be evaluated.

This chain links TRBV2 with TRBJ1-1, with 7 bases fitting TRBD1. J gave up 11 bases and V 5 bases, and 8 bases lay outside the gene matches. The germline V gene has CDR1 SNHLY and CDR2 FYNNEI. This CDR3 has 12 amino acids. CDR3 sequence reads: CASSLDRLGAFF. The CDR3 DNA sequence: TGTGCCAGCAGTCTGGACAGGCTCGGGGCTTTCTTT.

The chain joins TRBV6-6 to TRBJ2-7, with 7 bases identical to TRBD2. The J segment lost 2 bases and the V segment lost 10 bases, leaving 8 bases of the junction unmatched. This CDR3 contains 13 residues. Looked up from germline, CDR1 is MNHNY and CDR2 is SVGAGI (reference sequence). CDR3 loop: CATQAGPTYEQYF. As DNA, the CDR3 is TGTGCCACCCAAGCGGGACCAACCTACGAGCAGTACTTC.

The chain joins TRBV4-1 to TRBJ2-7; 7 bases align to TRBD1. Germline V gives CDR1 MGHRA, CDR2 YSYEKL. The CDR3 contains 13 residues. The ends lost 4 bases at V and 4 bases at J; junction bases unmatched: 4. This CDR3 is CASSPQQGYEQYF. DNA of the CDR3: TGCGCCAGCAGCCCCCAACAGGGGTACGAGCAGTACTTC.

This sequence joins TRBV9 and TRBJ2-1; 8 positions match TRBD2. This CDR3 comprises 19 residues. J was trimmed by 5 bases and V by 0 bases; bases with no gene match: 16. Germline CDR1 is SGDLS and CDR2 is YYNGEE. Here the CDR3 reads CASSVGAQRVAGNDNEQFF. The DNA of the CDR3 is TGTGCCAGCAGCGTAGGGGCCCAACGGGTAGCGGGGAACGACAATGAGCAGTTCTTC.

The chain combines TRBV5-1 with TRBJ2-1, with TRBD1 matching 7 bases. The CDR3 runs to 15 residues. From germline, CDR1 is SGHRS and CDR2 YFSETQ. V lost 3 bases to trimming and J lost 6 bases; unmatched junction nucleotides: 9. The CDR3 DNA is TGCGCCAGCAGCTCAGGGCGACAGGGTCGCAATGAGCAGTTCTTC. Translating gives CASSSGRQGRNEQFF. The variable domain in full, completed from reference TRBV5-1 and TRBJ2-1, reads KAGVTQTPRYLIKTRGQQVTLSCSPISGHRSVSWYQQTPGQGLQFLFEYFSETQRNKGNFPGRFSGRQFSNSRSEMNVSTLELGDSALYLCASSSGRQGRNEQFFGPGTRLTVL.

The chain combines TRBV27 with TRBJ2-5, with D perhaps matching TRBD1 (6 bases). The CDR3 totals 13 residues. From germline, CDR1 is MNHEY and CDR2 SMNVEV (reference sequence). Trimming took 5 bases from V and 2 from J, leaving 9 bases between them. The CDR3 coding sequence is TGTGCCAGCAGTCTAGGACAGCAAGAGACCCAGTACTTC. Its protein product is CASSLGQQETQYF.

V and J are TRBV29-1 and TRBJ1-2; D might be TRBD1 (6 bases). The V gene's germline CDR1 is SQVTM and CDR2 ANQGSEA. The CDR3 is 11 residues long. Between the trimmed V and J ends, which lost 3 bases and 6 bases, there was a span of 8 bases. CDR3 sequence: CSVDAGDGYTF. For the CDR3, the DNA is TGCAGCGTTGATGCAGGGGATGGCTACACCTTC.

The chain joins TRBV6-1 to TRBJ1-6; D unclear. V lost 5 bases to trimming and J lost 11 bases, with 13 bases between them. The germline V gene encodes CDR1 MNHNS and CDR2 SASEGT. The CDR3 is made up of 13 amino acids. CDR3 bases: TGTGCCAGCAGTTCCACCTCCAGTACACCCCTCCACTTT. Translated: CASSSTSSTPLHF.

This chain's CDR3 is CASSLRDRLNNEQFF. The CDR3 DNA follows: TGTGCCAGTAGTCTCCGGGACAGGCTAAACAATGAGCAGTTCTTC. The rearrangement joins TRBV19 to TRBJ2-1; 8 bases are a match to TRBD1. Germline V lookup: CDR1 LNHDA, CDR2 SQIVND (reference sequence). The CDR3 is 15 residues long. The ends lost 5 bases at V and 5 bases at J; junction bases unmatched: 8.

The gene calls are TRBV7-2 and TRBJ2-5, with TRBD2 identical over 11 bases. This CDR3 comprises 16 residues. Trimming removed 1 base from V and 2 bases from J; junction bases left unmatched: 3. The germline V gene has CDR1 SGHTA and CDR2 FQGNSA. The DNA of the CDR3 is TGTGCCAGCAGCTTAGGAGGGACTAGCGGACAAGAGACCCAGTACTTC. This gives the protein CASSLGGTSGQETQYF.

The V gene is TRBV9, the J gene TRBJ2-3, with 10 bases matching TRBD2. The germline gives CDR1 SGDLS, CDR2 YYNGEE. J gave up 6 bases and V 0 bases, and 7 bases lay outside the gene matches. This CDR3 region has 16 residues. CDR3 amino acids: CASSVGTSGPWDTQYF. Written as DNA, the CDR3 is TGTGCCAGCAGCGTAGGGACTAGCGGACCATGGGATACGCAGTATTTT.

The rearrangement joins TRBV14 to TRBJ2-1, with 10 bases lining up with TRBD2. The length of the CDR3 is 15 residues. Germline trimming cut 6 bases from V and 4 bases from J; bases unmatched to any gene: 6. CDR1 and CDR2 from the germline V gene are SGHDN and FVKESK. The CDR3: CASSQRTSGYNEQFF. CDR3 nucleotide sequence: TGTGCCAGCAGTCAAAGGACTAGCGGATACAATGAGCAGTTCTTC.

The V call is TRBV7-2, the J call TRBJ1-5; TRBD1 matches 9 bases. The CDR3 length is 15 residues. Per the germline V gene, CDR1 is SGHTA and CDR2 is FQGNSA. Unmatched junction bases numbered 6, after V lost 6 bases and J lost 3 bases. The CDR3 nucleotides are TGTGCCAGCAGACAGGGGGCCCTGGACAATCAGCCCCAGCATTTT. This gives the protein CASRQGALDNQPQHF.

The chain employs TRBV5-4 and TRBJ2-3, with 9 positions matching TRBD2. Germline V CDR1 and CDR2: SGHNT, YYREEE (reference sequence). CDR3 length: 15 residues. Losses at the gene ends were 0 bases for V and 8 bases for J; bases not matched to a gene: 7. The CDR3 protein is CASSLVVAGAGTQYF. As DNA, the CDR3 is TGTGCCAGCAGCTTGGTAGTAGCGGGGGCCGGTACGCAGTATTTT.

This clone appeared a few times. Other DNA sequences of this sample code for an identical CDR3. The chain uses TRBV7-7 and TRBJ1-3; D is perhaps TRBD1 (5 bases). CDR1 and CDR2 from the germline V gene are SSHAT and FNYEAQ (reference sequence). The V end was cut by 4 bases, the J end by 1 base, with 5 bases between. The CDR3 length is 13 residues. This chain's CDR3 is CASSSGSGNTIYF. CDR3 DNA: TGTGCCAGCAGCTCAGGGTCTGGAAACACCATATATTTT.

The chain employs TRBV6-5 and TRBJ2-2; a weak D match, TRBD2 (5 bases). V lost 0 bases, J lost 7 bases, and 15 bases lay in between. The CDR3 spans 16 residues. From germline, CDR1 is MNHEY and CDR2 SVGAGI. The DNA of the CDR3 is TGTGCCAGCAGTTACTCGATGGACTCCCCCCACGGGGAGCTGTTTTTT. Translated: CASSYSMDSPHGELFF.

The chain combines TRBV10-1 with TRBJ2-5; possibly TRBD1 for D (5 bases). The CDR3 runs 10 residues. Trimming left V 5 bases short and J 7 bases short, with 5 bases between. The germline gives CDR1 WNHNN, CDR2 SYGVQD (reference sequence). CDR3: CASSQGTQYF. DNA for the CDR3: TGCGCCAGCAGTCAGGGGACCCAGTACTTC.

The chain carries TRBV25-1 and TRBJ2-7; the D gene is possibly TRBD2 (5 bases). The V gene lost 5 bases and the J gene lost 5 bases, with 16 bases spanning the gap. There are 14 residues in the CDR3. The germline V gene encodes CDR1 MGHDK and CDR2 SYGVNS. CDR3 protein: CASSLGSSGHEQYF. The CDR3 nucleotides read TGTGCCAGCAGTTTGGGGTCGAGCGGCCACGAGCAGTACTTC.

V usage is TRBV7-9 and J usage is TRBJ1-5; D unresolved. Germline V gene sequence: CDR1 SEHNR, CDR2 FQNEAQ (reference sequence). The CDR3 runs 14 residues. V lost 0 bases, J lost 2 bases, and 5 bases lay in between. For the CDR3, the DNA is TGTGCCAGCAGCTTAGCGTTCGGCAATCAGCCCCAGCATTTT. This codes for CASSLAFGNQPQHF. The full variable domain, completed using reference TRBV7-9 and TRBJ1-5, is DTGVSQNPRHKITKRGQNVTFRCDPISEHNRLYWYRQTLGQGPEFLTYFQNEAQLEKSRLLSDRFSAERPKGSFSTLEIQRTEQGDSAMYLCASSLAFGNQPQHFGDGTRLSIL.

This clone was detected only a few times. This rearrangement joins TRBV18 to TRBJ2-5, with D perhaps TRBD2 (6 bases). The V gene's germline CDR1 is KGHSH and CDR2 LQKENI. This CDR3 comprises 14 residues. The V and J ends lost 3 bases and 5 bases respectively, with 13 bases between them. The CDR3 loop reads CASSPAAGRETQYF. In DNA form, the CDR3 reads TGTGCCAGCTCACCGGCGGCAGGGAGGGAGACCCAGTACTTC.

The chain is built from TRBV5-1 and TRBJ2-3, with TRBD2 identical over 13 bases. The V and J ends lost 5 bases and 0 bases, in that order; junction bases with no gene match: 12. CDR1 SGHRS and CDR2 YFSETQ come from the germline V gene. The CDR3 spans 19 residues. CDR3 sequence (DNA): TGCGCCAGCAGTTATACCAGGGGACTAGCGGGGCCCAGCACAGATACGCAGTATTTT. It codes for CASSYTRGLAGPSTDTQYF.